This T cell receptor (beta chain) originates from a study of early T cells in non-severe SARS-CoV-2 infection. Study-wide context: Sequenced material consisted of bulk RNA (from unsorted whole blood), and chains were unpaired. Study-wide results and limits: Matching with VDJdb favored anti-spike CD8 responses (missing private and CD4 specificities).

A single record per CDR3 protein comes from TCRdb applying MiXCR to the 5' RACE reads. The data contain approximately 70,000 distinct CDR3 sequences, roughly 12% of them singletons. Remarks on this clonotype: The antigen remains undetermined.

This CDR3 is built from 14 residues. V dropped 5 bases and J dropped 3; count of bases not matched to a gene: 5. The germline gives CDR1 WSHSY, CDR2 SAAADI. Material for sequencing was whole blood. The TCR sequence derives from an adult who was a healthcare worker with PCR-confirmed SARS-CoV-2 infection or an uninfected control (not recorded which). The V call is TRBV10-2, the J call TRBJ2-3; TRBD2 agrees at 7 bases. In DNA form, the CDR3 reads TGCGCCAGCAGTTACACGGGGGGAACAGATACGCAGTATTTT. This encodes CASSYTGGTDTQYF.